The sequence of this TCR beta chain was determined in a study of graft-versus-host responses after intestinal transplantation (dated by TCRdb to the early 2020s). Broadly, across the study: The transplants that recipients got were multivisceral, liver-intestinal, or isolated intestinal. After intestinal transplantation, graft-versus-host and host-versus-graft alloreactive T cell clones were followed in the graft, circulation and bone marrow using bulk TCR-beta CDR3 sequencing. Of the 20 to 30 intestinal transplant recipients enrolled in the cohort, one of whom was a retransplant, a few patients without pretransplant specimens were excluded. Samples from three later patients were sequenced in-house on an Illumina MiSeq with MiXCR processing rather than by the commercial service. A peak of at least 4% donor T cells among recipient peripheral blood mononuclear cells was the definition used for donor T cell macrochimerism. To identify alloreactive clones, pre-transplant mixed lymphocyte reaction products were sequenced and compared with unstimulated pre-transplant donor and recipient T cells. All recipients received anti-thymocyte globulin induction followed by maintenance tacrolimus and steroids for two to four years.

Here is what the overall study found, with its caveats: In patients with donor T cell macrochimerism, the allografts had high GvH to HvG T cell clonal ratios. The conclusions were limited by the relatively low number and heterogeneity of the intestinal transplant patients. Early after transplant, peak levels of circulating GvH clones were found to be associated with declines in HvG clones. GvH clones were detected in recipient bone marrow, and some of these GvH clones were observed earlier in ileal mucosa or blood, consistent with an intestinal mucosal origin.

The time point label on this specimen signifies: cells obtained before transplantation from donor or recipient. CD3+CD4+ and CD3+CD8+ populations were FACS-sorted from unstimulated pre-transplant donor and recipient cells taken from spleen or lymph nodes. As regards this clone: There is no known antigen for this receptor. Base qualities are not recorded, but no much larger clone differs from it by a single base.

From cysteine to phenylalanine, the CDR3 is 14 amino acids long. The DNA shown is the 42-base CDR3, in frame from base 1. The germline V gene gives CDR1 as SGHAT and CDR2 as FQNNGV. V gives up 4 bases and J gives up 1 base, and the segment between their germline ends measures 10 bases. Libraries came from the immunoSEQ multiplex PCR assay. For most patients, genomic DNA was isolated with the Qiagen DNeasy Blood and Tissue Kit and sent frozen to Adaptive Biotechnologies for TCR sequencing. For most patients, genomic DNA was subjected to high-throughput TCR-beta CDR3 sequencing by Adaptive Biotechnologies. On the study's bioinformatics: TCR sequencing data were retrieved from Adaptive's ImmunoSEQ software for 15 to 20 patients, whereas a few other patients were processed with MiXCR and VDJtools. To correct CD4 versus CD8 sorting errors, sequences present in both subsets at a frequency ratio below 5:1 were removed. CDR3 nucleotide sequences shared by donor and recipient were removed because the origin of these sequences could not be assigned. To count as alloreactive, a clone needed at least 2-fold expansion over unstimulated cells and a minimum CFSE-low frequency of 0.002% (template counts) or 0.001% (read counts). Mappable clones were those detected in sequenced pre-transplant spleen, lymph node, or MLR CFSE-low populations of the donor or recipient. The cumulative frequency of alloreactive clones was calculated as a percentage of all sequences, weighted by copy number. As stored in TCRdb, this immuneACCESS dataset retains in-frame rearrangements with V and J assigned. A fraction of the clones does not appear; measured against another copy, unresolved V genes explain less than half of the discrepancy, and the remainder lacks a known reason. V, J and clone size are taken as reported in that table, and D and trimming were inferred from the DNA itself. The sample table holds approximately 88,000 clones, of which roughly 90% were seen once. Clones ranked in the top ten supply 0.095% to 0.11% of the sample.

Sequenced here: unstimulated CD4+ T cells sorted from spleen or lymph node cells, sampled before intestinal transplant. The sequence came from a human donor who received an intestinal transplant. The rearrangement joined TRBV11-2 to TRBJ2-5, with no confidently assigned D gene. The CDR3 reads CASSWIRGQETQYF. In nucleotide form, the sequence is TGTGCCAGCAGCTGGATTAGAGGCCAAGAGACCCAGTACTTC.